These 5 T cell receptor beta chains were all obtained from the same sample, sequenced in a study of blood T cell repertoires in COVID-19. The data were produced by immunoSEQ multiplex PCR, yet TCRdb's version contains in-frame clones alone and is incomplete. The sample gives 25,000 to 30,000 clones, about 90% of which show up once; over 2% is in the top ten. Material: peripheral blood. All receptors derive from a middle-aged man with active COVID-19.

The gene calls are TRBV7-9 and TRBJ1-2; D ambiguous. This CDR3 has 11 amino acids. V shed 6 bases and J shed 8 bases, with 10 bases lying between them. CDR1 and CDR2 from the germline V gene are SEHNR and FQNEAQ (reference sequence). CDR3 DNA: TGTGCCAGCAGGTTACTGTCGGGCTACACCTTC. Protein sequence: CASRLLSGYTF. Filled out from reference TRBV7-9 and TRBJ1-2, the complete variable domain reads DTGVSQNPRHKITKRGQNVTFRCDPISEHNRLYWYRQTLGQGPEFLTYFQNEAQLEKSRLLSDRFSAERPKGSFSTLEIQRTEQGDSAMYLCASRLLSGYTFGSGTRLTVV.

The chain combines TRBV25-1 with TRBJ1-2; possible D gene TRBD1, 5 bases. Germline loops: CDR1 MGHDK, CDR2 SYGVNS. The length of the CDR3 is 14 residues. Trimming removed 2 bases from V and 3 bases from J, with 10 bases in between. The CDR3 DNA is TGTGCCAGCAGTGAAGGGGCCAGCTACTATGGCTACACCTTC. Translated, it gives CASSEGASYYGYTF.

The chain recombines TRBV4-1 with TRBJ2-7; TRBD2 aligns across 11 bases. Germline values: CDR1 MGHRA, CDR2 YSYEKL. CDR3 length: 15 amino acids. V trimming: 1 base; J trimming: 3 bases; junction bases outside the gene matches: 2. The CDR3 loop reads CASSQVTSGNYEQYF. The CDR3 DNA reads as TGCGCCAGCAGCCAAGTGACTAGCGGGAACTACGAGCAGTACTTC.

This chain links TRBV5-5 with TRBJ1-4, with a possible D match to TRBD1 (5 bases). Germline V lookup: CDR1 SGHKS, CDR2 YYEKEE (reference sequence). Trimming shortened V by 4 bases and J by 7 bases, and 17 bases separated the two germline ends. CDR3 length: 15 residues. The CDR3 DNA follows: TGTGCCAGCAGCACTCCCGGGGGGGGGAGTGAAAAACTGTTTTTT. Its translation is CASSTPGGGSEKLFF.

This rearrangement joins TRBV11-2 to TRBJ2-1, with 12 bases lining up with TRBD2. V dropped 4 bases and J dropped 7; count of bases not matched to a gene: 17. This CDR3 region has 19 residues. Germline CDR1 SGHAT, CDR2 FQNNGV. The CDR3 DNA follows: TGTGCCAGCAGCTACCACGCGGACCCTAGCGGGAGGGGCGGGAATGAGCAGTTCTTC. Encoded protein: CASSYHADPSGRGGNEQFF. Using reference TRBV11-2 and TRBJ2-1 for the parts outside the CDR3, the full variable domain is EAGVAQSPRYKIIEKRQSVAFWCNPISGHATLYWYQQILGQGPKLLIQFQNNGVVDDSQLPKDRFSAERLKGVDSTLKIQPAKLEDSAVYLCASSYHADPSGRGGNEQFFGPGTRLTVL.